The 20 T cell receptor beta chains in this list originate from one sample, sequenced in a study of identifying expanded T cells in peripheral blood (dated by TCRdb to the late 2010s). Libraries were prepared through the immunoSEQ multiplex PCR assay. TCRdb limited this immuneACCESS table to in-frame rearrangements with V and J called. A share of clones is missing; checked studies link under half to unresolved V genes, and the rest is unexplained. The sample table lists 100,000 or so clones, around 85% of them with a count of one. The ten largest clones represent about a sixth of the sample. Sequenced sample: blood. These receptors were taken from a person aged 18 to 70 in good health.

The chain joins TRBV13 to TRBJ2-5; TRBD2 agrees at 7 bases. V gave up 3 bases and J gave up 3 bases; unmatched junction bases: 4. The CDR3 sequence is 14 residues long. Germline loops: CDR1 PRHDT, CDR2 FYEKMQ (reference sequence). The CDR3 nucleotides are TGTGCCAGCAGCTTTCTAGCGGATAAAGAGACCCAGTACTTC. Its protein product is CASSFLADKETQYF.

This clone was detected only once. The V call is TRBV6-5, the J call TRBJ1-3; 7 bases are shared with TRBD1. Per germline, CDR1 MNHEY and CDR2 SVGAGI. The junction had 6 bases not matched to a gene; V was cut back by 0 bases and J by 4 bases. The CDR3 has 16 residues. In DNA form, the CDR3 reads TGTGCCAGCAGTTACTCGACAGGGTTAGCGGGAAACACCATATATTTT. Amino acids: CASSYSTGLAGNTIYF.

V and J are TRBV7-9 and TRBJ2-5; maybe TRBD1 (7 bases). The germline V and J ends were trimmed by 4 bases and 5 bases, with 20 bases remaining between them. CDR3 length: 16 amino acids. The germline V gene has CDR1 SEHNR and CDR2 FQNEAQ (reference sequence). The CDR3: CASSSEGQLSRETQYF. CDR3 nucleotide sequence: TGTGCCAGCAGCTCGGAGGGACAGCTTTCACGGGAGACCCAGTACTTC.

Notes on this clone: Sequence at one end of the junction differs from germline and may be a read error. The chain couples TRBV6-1 to TRBJ1-1; D possibly corresponds to TRBD1 (6 bases). This CDR3 is 14 amino acids long. Germline CDR1 and CDR2: MNHNS and SASEGT. Written as DNA, the CDR3 is TGTGCCAGCAATACGGTAGGGCGGGACACTGAGGCTTTCTTT. Protein: CASNTVGRDTEAFF.

The chain combines TRBV2 with TRBJ2-3; 7 positions match TRBD1. The CDR3 is made up of 18 amino acids. V lost 0 bases, J lost 0 bases, and 9 bases stayed unmatched. Germline CDR1 and CDR2: SNHLY and FYNNEI. As DNA, the CDR3 is TGTGCCAGCAGTGAAGCGCTTCATCGGACAGGTAGCACAGATACGCAGTATTTT. This sequence encodes CASSEALHRTGSTDTQYF.

The V and J genes are TRBV5-1 and TRBJ2-5, with TRBD1 identical over 8 bases. The V gene end was trimmed by 2 bases and the J gene end by 5 bases; junction bases not matched to a gene: 11. Germline V CDR1 and CDR2: SGHRS, YFSETQ. The length of the CDR3 is 16 residues. CDR3 DNA: TGCGCCAGCAGCTTTACACCGGACAGGGCGGGGGAGACCCAGTACTTC. Translated: CASSFTPDRAGETQYF.

The count of this clone is one. This sequence joins TRBV14 and TRBJ2-5; D may be TRBD2 (5 bases). The CDR3 contains 16 residues. Germline V CDR1 and CDR2: SGHDN, FVKESK. The V gene lost 0 bases and the J gene lost 2 bases, with 13 bases spanning the gap. CDR3 DNA sequence: TGTGCCAGCAGCCAAGAAGTAACGGGGTCACAAGAGACCCAGTACTTC. It codes for CASSQEVTGSQETQYF.

This rearrangement joins TRBV13 to TRBJ2-1; D gene ambiguous. Trimming cost V 1 base and J 0 bases, with 7 bases left between them. The CDR3 spans 15 residues. Germline CDR1 and CDR2: PRHDT and FYEKMQ (reference sequence). CDR3 sequence (DNA): TGTGCCAGCAGCTTAGCCAGGCGCTCCTACAATGAGCAGTTCTTC. Its protein product is CASSLARRSYNEQFF.

This chain joins TRBV4-2 and TRBJ1-2; D remains ambiguous. The germline V and J ends were trimmed by 1 base and 0 bases, with 6 bases remaining between them. CDR1 and CDR2 (germline): LGHNA, YNFKEQ. The CDR3 consists of 14 residues. CDR3 protein: CASSQVTANYGYTF. The CDR3, as DNA: TGTGCCAGCAGCCAAGTCACAGCTAACTATGGCTACACCTTC.

The rearrangement joins TRBV6-5 to TRBJ2-7; possibly TRBD2 for D (7 bases). The CDR3 loop spans 13 amino acids. V was cut by 2 bases and J by 6 bases, with 11 bases left in between. Germline loops: CDR1 MNHEY, CDR2 SVGAGI. CDR3 coding DNA: TGTGCCAGCAGTTACCATGGGGGGGCCGAGCAGTACTTC. Amino acid sequence: CASSYHGGAEQYF.

The CDR3 spells CASSLEGLKWFF. In nucleotides, the CDR3 is TGCGCCAGCAGCTTGGAGGGACTAAAGTGGTTCTTC. The J gene is TRBJ2-1, the V gene TRBV5-1; 7 bases match TRBD2. There are 12 residues in the CDR3. Trimming cost V 0 bases and J 15 bases; bases outside gene matches: 6. Germline V lookup: CDR1 SGHRS, CDR2 YFSETQ.

This chain joins TRBV6-6 and TRBJ2-5; D unclear. Germline V gene data show CDR1 as MNHNY and CDR2 as SVGAGI (reference sequence). The CDR3 has 12 amino acids. With 2 bases removed from V and 3 bases from J, the gap between germline ends came to 4 bases. The CDR3 sequence is CASSYREETQYF. CDR3 sequence (DNA): TGTGCCAGCAGTTACAGGGAAGAGACCCAGTACTTC.

V is TRBV6-5 and J is TRBJ2-2, with D unclear. Per the germline V gene, CDR1 is MNHEY and CDR2 is SVGAGI. Trimming pared 6 bases from V and 5 bases from J, leaving 13 bases between. The length of the CDR3 is 14 residues. Written as DNA, the CDR3 is TGTGCCAGCAGACCTATCGTAGGTACCGGGGAGCTGTTTTTT. Protein: CASRPIVGTGELFF.

The J gene is TRBJ2-7, the V gene TRBV27; 8 bases fit TRBD1. Germline V gene lookup returns CDR1 MNHEY and CDR2 SMNVEV (reference sequence). The CDR3 covers 14 residues. With V trimmed by 5 bases and J by 3 bases, 6 bases remained unmatched. The CDR3 DNA is TGTGCCAGCAGTCCAGGGGGCTATATCTACGAGCAGTACTTC. Translating gives CASSPGGYIYEQYF.

The CDR3 DNA reads TGTGCCAGCAGCCAAGGATTAAGGCAGAACTATGGCTACACCTTC. Protein product: CASSQGLRQNYGYTF. The V call is TRBV4-2, the J call TRBJ1-2; no firm D call. Germline V gene lookup returns CDR1 LGHNA and CDR2 YNFKEQ. V was shortened by 1 base and J by 2 bases, with 11 bases between the two germline ends. CDR3 length equals 15 residues.

This chain connects TRBV19 to TRBJ2-2; 8 nucleotides match TRBD2. Germline V gene sequence: CDR1 LNHDA, CDR2 SQIVND (reference sequence). Germline trimming cut 5 bases from V and 2 bases from J; bases unmatched to any gene: 4. The CDR3 contains 15 residues. CDR3 nucleotide sequence: TGTGCCAGTAGTCAGCGGGGGACCAACACCGGGGAGCTGTTTTTT. This encodes CASSQRGTNTGELFF.

CDR3 amino acids: CSVIPRELDKFF. Here the CDR3 DNA reads TGCAGCGTGATCCCGAGGGAGTTAGATAAGTTCTTC. J is TRBJ2-1 and V is TRBV29-1; D perhaps matches TRBD2 (5 bases). The CDR3 contains 12 residues. CDR1 SQVTM and CDR2 ANQGSEA come from the germline V gene. The V end was cut by 6 bases, the J end by 14 bases, with 20 bases between.

The chain couples TRBV2 to TRBJ2-7; the match to TRBD2 covers 7 bases. The V gene's germline CDR1 is SNHLY and CDR2 FYNNEI. Losses at the gene ends were 9 bases for V and 6 bases for J; bases not matched to a gene: 20. The CDR3 totals 16 residues. In DNA form, the CDR3 reads TGTGCCAGAGGGGAGGGACGGGGATCGAGGCTGGGCGAGCAGTACTTC. Its protein is CARGEGRGSRLGEQYF.

This clone was detected only once. The V gene is TRBV7-8, the J gene TRBJ2-5; 13 bases map to TRBD2. The CDR3 contains 16 residues. The ends lost 2 bases at V and 5 bases at J; junction bases unmatched: 5. Per germline, CDR1 SGHVS and CDR2 FQNEAQ. The DNA of the CDR3 is TGTGCCAGCAGCTTAACTAGCGGGGGGGCTGGGGAGACCCAGTACTTC. Translation gives CASSLTSGGAGETQYF.

The chain couples TRBV11-2 to TRBJ2-2; no clear D gene. The CDR3 loop spans 13 amino acids. Trimming removed 7 bases at V and 5 bases at J, with 11 bases between. CDR1 and CDR2 from the germline V gene are SGHAT and FQNNGV. CDR3: CASILRLTGELFF. The CDR3 DNA is TGTGCCAGCATCCTACGCCTAACCGGGGAGCTGTTTTTT.